These 6 T cell receptor beta chains came from one sample sequenced in a study of T cells expressing NK-cell markers. From its re-call of the 5' RACE reads, TCRdb lists each CDR3 protein once, without DNA. The clone table shows some 410,000 distinct CDR3 sequences, with the ten largest holding about 7.1%. Sequences were obtained from blood T cells: a sorted CD56 or NKG2C T cell subset, CD4+ or CD8+ T cells, or bulk PBMC T cells (not recorded which). The receptors stem from a woman aged 18 to 75 in good health.

This chain links TRBV9 with TRBJ2-1; the TCRdb D gene call, TRBD2, has no DNA to confirm it. CDR1 SGDLS and CDR2 YYNGEE come from the germline V gene. This CDR3 region has 16 residues. This CDR3 is CASSVVVSGSYNEQFF. Drawing the rest from reference TRBV9 and TRBJ2-1, the complete variable domain is DSGVTQTPKHLITATGQRVTLRCSPRSGDLSVYWYQQSLDQGLQFLIQYYNGEERAKGNILERFSAQQFPDLHSELNLSSLELGDSALYFCASSVVVSGSYNEQFFGPGTRLTVL.

This sequence joins TRBV29-1 and TRBJ1-1; the TRBD1 assignment by TCRdb is unverifiable without DNA. The length of the CDR3 is 14 residues. Germline V lookup: CDR1 SQVTM, CDR2 ANQGSEA. This chain's CDR3 is CSVRDRAVYTEAFF.

V gene TRBV2 combines with J gene TRBJ2-3; TCRdb indicates TRBD1, and absent DNA this call remains unverified. CDR3 length equals 15 residues. The germline V gene encodes CDR1 SNHLY and CDR2 FYNNEI. This chain's CDR3 is CASSFDRGGADTQYF. Variable domain in full (rest from reference TRBV2 and TRBJ2-3): EPEVTQTPSHQVTQMGQEVILRCVPISNHLYFYWYRQILGQKVEFLVSFYNNEISEKSEIFDDQFSVERPDGSNFTLKIRSTKLEDSAMYFCASSFDRGGADTQYFGPGTRLTVL.

The rearrangement links TRBV7-2 to TRBJ2-5; TCRdb returns TRBD2, unconfirmable since there is no DNA. The CDR3 has 15 amino acids. From germline, CDR1 is SGHTA and CDR2 FQGNSA. The CDR3 sequence: CASSPSGGREETQYF.

The chain recombines TRBV20-1 with TRBJ1-5; TCRdb calls TRBD1, which cannot be checked without DNA. CDR1 DFQATT and CDR2 SNEGSKA come from the germline V gene (reference sequence). This CDR3 comprises 15 residues. The CDR3 loop reads CSARDPQGDNQPQHF.

The chain links TRBV12-3 or TRBV12-4 to TRBJ1-5; with no DNA, the TCRdb D assignment of TRBD1 cannot be verified. The CDR3 sequence is 15 residues long. The CDR3 protein is CASSLAQQGSQPQHF.